This T cell receptor (beta chain) stems from a study of regulatory T cells in long-lasting Graves disease. Study overall: Prior antithyroid drug treatment in newly diagnosed Graves' patients lasted under 3 months.

V was pared by 2 bases and J by 7 bases, with 6 bases of the junction left unmatched. The CDR3 runs to 16 residues. Germline V gene data show CDR1 as MGHRA and CDR2 as YSYEKL. The time point denotes: newly diagnosed GD, antithyroid drugs for less than 3 months. TCR sequences were obtained from RNA taken from PBMCs. Building of the TCR beta libraries involved iRepertoire HTBI primers and Arm-PCR of CDR3 regions. TCRdb reanalysed the multiplex PCR reads using MiXCR and keeps one entry per CDR3 protein. The top ten clones hold about 8% of a sample with hundreds of thousands of distinct CDR3 sequences, over 14% of them seen once. A further study also used this sample, focusing on T cells in Graves' hyperthyroidism and ophthalmopathy. According to that study: The blood repertoire included most of the expanded thyroid clonotypes above 0.001.

The rearrangement joins TRBV4-1 to TRBJ2-1; the match to TRBD2 covers 12 bases. The source is a woman in her thirties or forties with Graves disease. The material was peripheral blood mononuclear cells (PBMCs), obtained at new diagnosis, from a patient treated with antithyroid drugs. CDR3 residues: CASSQLAGGPWNEQFF. CDR3 in DNA: TGCGCCAGCAGCCAACTAGCGGGAGGGCCGTGGAATGAGCAGTTCTTC.